The present T cell receptor beta chain was sequenced within a study of stem cell transplantation in POMP-related autoinflammatory disease. Turning to the study itself: Pre-transplant patients had naive-skewed CD4+ T cells and few CD8+ T cells.

PRAID featured prominent immunodeficiency. TCRdb's copy holds only in-frame clones and misses some; the assay was immunoSEQ multiplex PCR. The sample has some 70,000 clones, approximately 90% seen once. Comments on this clone: Antigen unknown.

Study outcomes and limitations: In PRAID patients, the number of distinct TRB V-J gene pairings was restricted.

CDR1 is LNHNV and CDR2 is YYDKDF in the germline V gene (reference sequence). The CDR3 has 14 residues. V lost 0 bases to trimming and J lost 1 base, with 6 bases between them. This receptor was obtained from a human patient with POMP-related autoinflammation and immune dysregulation (PRAID). Some of the T cells may derive from the graft donor. The rearrangement joins TRBV15 to TRBJ2-5; unclear D gene. The sequences come from CD4+ T cells from PBMCs, collected after stem cell transplantation. The CDR3, as DNA: TGTGCCACCAGCAGAGATACGTTCCAAGAGACCCAGTACTTC. It is translated as CATSRDTFQETQYF.